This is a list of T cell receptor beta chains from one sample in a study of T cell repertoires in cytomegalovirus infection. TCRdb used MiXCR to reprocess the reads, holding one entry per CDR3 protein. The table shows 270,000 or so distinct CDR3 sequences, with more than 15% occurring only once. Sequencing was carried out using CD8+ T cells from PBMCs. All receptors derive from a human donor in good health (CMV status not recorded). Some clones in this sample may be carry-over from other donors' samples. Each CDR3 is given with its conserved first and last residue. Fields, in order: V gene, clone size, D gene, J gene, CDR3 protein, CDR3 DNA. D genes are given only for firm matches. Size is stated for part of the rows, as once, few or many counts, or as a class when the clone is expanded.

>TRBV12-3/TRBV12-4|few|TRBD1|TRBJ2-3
CASSSRDSGTDTQYF
TGTGCCAGCAGTTCCCGGGACAGTGGTACAGATACGCAGTATTTT
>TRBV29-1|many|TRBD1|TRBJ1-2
CSVEAMGDSLSNYGYTF
TGCAGCGTTGAGGCAATGGGGGACAGCCTCTCTAACTATGGCTACACCTTC
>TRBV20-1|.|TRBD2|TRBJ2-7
CSARHLAGTYEQYF
TGCAGTGCTAGACACTTAGCGGGCACCTACGAGCAGTACTTC
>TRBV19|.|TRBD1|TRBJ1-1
CASSNTAGGWVTEAFF
TGTGCCAGTAGTAACACAGCAGGGGGTTGGGTCACTGAAGCTTTCTTT
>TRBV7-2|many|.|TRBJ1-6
CASRVREDRNSPLHF
TGTGCCAGCAGAGTACGGGAGGATCGTAATTCACCCCTCCACTTT
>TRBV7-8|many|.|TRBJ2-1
CASSLKGLPYNEQFF
TGTGCCAGCAGCTTAAAGGGACTCCCCTACAATGAGCAGTTCTTC
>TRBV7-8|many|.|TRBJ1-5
CASSSPAGPNQPQHF
TGTGCCAGCAGCTCCCCGGCGGGACCGAATCAGCCCCAGCATTTT
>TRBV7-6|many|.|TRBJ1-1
CASSPWTPPDTEAFF
TGTGCCAGCAGCCCTTGGACCCCGCCCGACACTGAAGCTTTCTTT
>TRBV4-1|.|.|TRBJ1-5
CASSQVLWGQPQHF
TGCGCCAGCAGCCAAGTTCTCTGGGGTCAGCCCCAGCATTTT
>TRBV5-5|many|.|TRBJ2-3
CASSPAGNTDTQYF
TGTGCCAGCAGCCCCGCGGGGAACACAGATACGCAGTATTTT
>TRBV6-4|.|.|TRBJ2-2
CASSDSPGGPGTGELFF
TGTGCCAGCAGTGACTCGCCTGGGGGGCCCGGCACCGGGGAGCTGTTTTTT
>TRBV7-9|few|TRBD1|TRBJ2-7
CASSQSTRQGRLYEQYF
TGTGCCAGCAGCCAATCAACCCGACAGGGGCGACTCTACGAGCAGTACTTC
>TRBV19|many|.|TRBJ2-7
CASSLDLTYEQYF
TGTGCCAGTTCGTTGGACTTAACTTACGAGCAGTACTTC
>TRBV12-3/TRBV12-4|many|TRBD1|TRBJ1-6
CASSPYGTDLNSPLHF
TGTGCCAGCAGTCCCTACGGGACAGACCTCAATTCACCCCTCCACTTT
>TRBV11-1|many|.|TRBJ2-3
CASSLLLTSPIADTQYF
TGTGCCAGCAGCTTACTACTTACTAGTCCCATCGCAGATACGCAGTATTTT
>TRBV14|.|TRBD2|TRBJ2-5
CASSPIAGGYGETQYF
TGTGCCAGCAGCCCAATAGCGGGAGGCTACGGGGAGACCCAGTACTTC
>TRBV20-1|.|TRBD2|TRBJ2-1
CSARTSGGAAEQFF
TGCAGTGCGCGGACTAGCGGGGGGGCCGCTGAGCAGTTCTTC
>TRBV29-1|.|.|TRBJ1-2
CSVEEGDYGYTF
TGCAGCGTTGAGGAAGGGGACTATGGCTACACCTTC
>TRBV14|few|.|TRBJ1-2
CASSQDPGTSFYGYTF
TGTGCCAGCAGCCAAGATCCTGGGACATCCTTCTACGGCTACACCTTC
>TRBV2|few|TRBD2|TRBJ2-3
CASIRSAGEADTQYF
TGTGCCAGCATCCGATCGGCGGGGGAGGCAGATACGCAGTATTTT
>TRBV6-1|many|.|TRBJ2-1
CASSHRETYNEQFF
TGTGCCAGCAGCCACAGGGAGACCTACAATGAGCAGTTCTTC
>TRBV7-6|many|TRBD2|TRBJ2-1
CASSLGAGGDYNEQFF
TGTGCCAGCAGCTTAGGGGCGGGGGGCGACTACAATGAGCAGTTCTTC
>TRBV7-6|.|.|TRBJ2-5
CASSLEPVAAQYF
TGTGCCAGCAGCTTAGAACCCGTGGCGGCCCAGTACTTC
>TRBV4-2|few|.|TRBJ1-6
CASSQVEGVSPLHF
TGTGCCAGCAGCCAGGTGGAGGGGGTTTCACCCCTCCACTTT
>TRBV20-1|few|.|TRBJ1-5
CSARDRSWDQPQHF
TGCAGTGCTAGAGATCGCAGTTGGGATCAGCCCCAGCATTTT
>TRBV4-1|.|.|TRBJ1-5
CASSQERGVNQPQHF
TGCGCCAGCAGCCAAGAAAGGGGAGTCAATCAGCCCCAGCATTTT
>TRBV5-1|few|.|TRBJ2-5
CASSFPSRQETQYF
TGCGCCAGCAGCTTTCCTAGCAGGCAAGAGACCCAGTACTTC
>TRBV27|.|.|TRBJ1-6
CASSHGRSPLHF
TGTGCCAGCAGTCACGGCCGTTCACCCCTCCACTTT
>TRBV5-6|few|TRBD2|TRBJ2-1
CASSLGLVMDEQFF
TGTGCCAGCAGCTTAGGACTAGTGATGGATGAGCAGTTCTTC
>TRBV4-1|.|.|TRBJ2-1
CASSGIASNEQFF
TGCGCCAGCAGCGGGATAGCAAGCAATGAGCAGTTCTTC